This T cell receptor beta chain was sequenced in a study of blood T cell repertoires in COVID-19. On the study more broadly: Collection of acute and convalescent COVID-19 samples took place in the United States, Italy and Spain. PBMCs, B-cell-depleted T cells, or T cells provided the cDNA or gDNA that made up the material.

As processed by the authors: Estimation of nucleated cell counts was performed using reference gene primer amplification. The protocol was immunoSEQ multiplex PCR, while the TCRdb copy is restricted to in-frame clones and leaves out a portion. V and J calls and clone size are those listed in that table; D and trimming were worked out from the DNA. Counted here are about 280,000 clones, roughly 90% occurring once; the ten biggest clones make up about 3%. Participants in the exposed group had met a COVID-19 case in the 2 weeks before joining the study. This CDR3 contains 14 residues. From germline, CDR1 is SGHAT and CDR2 FQNNGV. V dropped 4 bases and J dropped 7; count of bases not matched to a gene: 8.

The chain carries TRBV11-2 and TRBJ2-5; 8 bases agree with TRBD1. Sequenced sample: PBMCs or T cells enriched from blood (not recorded which). This sequence was found in a man aged 35 to 55 who had been exposed to COVID-19. The CDR3 sequence: CASSWGQARGTQYF. In DNA form, the CDR3 reads TGTGCCAGCAGCTGGGGACAGGCCCGAGGGACCCAGTACTTC. The variable domain in full, completed from reference TRBV11-2 and TRBJ2-5, reads EAGVAQSPRYKIIEKRQSVAFWCNPISGHATLYWYQQILGQGPKLLIQFQNNGVVDDSQLPKDRFSAERLKGVDSTLKIQPAKLEDSAVYLCASSWGQARGTQYFGPGTRLLVL.